The 7 T cell receptor beta chains below all came from one sample that was sequenced in a study of response to subunit inactivated influenza vaccine. TCRdb itself ran the RT-PCR reads through MiXCR, one entry per CDR3 protein. The sample carries some 500,000 distinct CDR3 sequences, more than 15% recorded once. The sample consisted of CD4+ T cells sorted from PBMCs, taken around 25 months after vaccination. Receptors were obtained from a man between 50 and 70 years old who received an inactivated influenza vaccine.

There are a few counts of this clonotype. The V gene is TRBV2, the J gene TRBJ2-5; 10 bases fit TRBD1. The germline V gene encodes CDR1 SNHLY and CDR2 FYNNEI. V lost 4 bases to trimming and J lost 2 bases; unmatched junction nucleotides: 1. The CDR3 runs 14 residues. The CDR3 region has the DNA TGTGCCAGCAGTGGGACAGGGGGTCAAGAGACCCAGTACTTC. Residues: CASSGTGGQETQYF.

This chain joins TRBV5-1 and TRBJ2-2; D ambiguous. CDR1 is SGHRS, CDR2 YFSETQ, per germline. The CDR3 totals 13 residues. The V end lost 3 bases, the J end lost 5 bases, and 8 bases lay between the germline ends. Here the CDR3 DNA reads TGCGCCAGCAGCTCGACACTTACCGGGGAGCTGTTTTTT. This encodes CASSSTLTGELFF.

This clonotype has a handful of counts. The chain is built from TRBV20-1 and TRBJ2-2; the match to TRBD1 covers 7 bases. The length of the CDR3 is 16 residues. The junction had 12 bases not matched to a gene; V was cut back by 3 bases and J by 5 bases. Germline loops: CDR1 DFQATT, CDR2 SNEGSKA (reference sequence). The CDR3 region is CSARSPRGIWTGELFF. DNA of the CDR3: TGCAGTGCTAGGAGCCCCAGGGGGATCTGGACCGGGGAGCTGTTTTTT.

This rearrangement joins TRBV20-1 to TRBJ1-2, with 7 bases identical to TRBD1. Losses at the gene ends were 0 bases for V and 4 bases for J; bases not matched to a gene: 5. CDR1 is DFQATT and CDR2 is SNEGSKA in the germline V gene (reference sequence). CDR3 length: 14 residues. CDR3 in amino acids: CSARDPRGVYGYTF. The CDR3 DNA sequence: TGCAGTGCTAGAGATCCCAGGGGGGTCTATGGCTACACCTTC.

Ten or more counts support this clonotype. The rearrangement links TRBV7-8 to TRBJ2-7; D might be TRBD1 (6 bases). This CDR3 is 13 amino acids long. In germline, CDR1 is SGHVS, CDR2 FQNEAQ. V lost 5 bases to trimming and J lost 1 base, with 9 bases between them. Here the CDR3 DNA reads TGTGCCAGCAGCCCCAGGGGATCCTACGAGCAGTACTTC. Its protein is CASSPRGSYEQYF.

The chain is built from TRBV20-1 and TRBJ2-7; no definite D call. The CDR3 consists of 11 residues. The V gene lost 3 bases and the J gene lost 3 bases, with 6 bases spanning the gap. In germline, CDR1 is DFQATT, CDR2 SNEGSKA (reference sequence). The CDR3 loop reads CSARADYEQYF. Here the CDR3 DNA reads TGCAGTGCTAGGGCCGACTACGAGCAGTACTTC.

The CDR3 bases are TGCAGTGCTAGGGAAGGCTGGAGCGAGCAGTACTTC. Its protein product is CSAREGWSEQYF. The chain has TRBV20-1 and TRBJ2-7; D gene uncertain. This CDR3 contains 12 residues. V was shortened by 3 bases and J by 6 bases, with 12 bases between the two germline ends. Germline V lookup: CDR1 DFQATT, CDR2 SNEGSKA (reference sequence).